The clone carrying this T cell receptor beta chain occurred once. This specimen comes from a study of blood T cell repertoires in COVID-19. Germline V lookup: CDR1 SGHKS, CDR2 YYEKEE (reference sequence). Unmatched junction bases numbered 7, after V lost 7 bases and J lost 8 bases. The CDR3 length is 14 residues. Method: immunoSEQ multiplex PCR; TCRdb's copy keeps in-frame clones and lacks some. Here the sample spans about 360,000 clones, around nine tenths being singletons. The material sequenced was peripheral blood. The source is a woman aged 55-69 years with COVID-19, enrolled during active disease. This chain uses TRBV5-5 with TRBJ2-1; TRBD2 agrees at 12 bases. The CDR3 sequence is CASLAGGLNDEQFF. CDR3 nucleotide sequence: TGTGCCAGCCTAGCGGGGGGGTTGAACGATGAGCAGTTCTTC.